Shown below are 2 T cell receptor beta chains from a single sample sequenced in a study of OX40 agonist ivuxolimab in advanced cancers. Generated by immunoSEQ multiplex PCR, the TCRdb table keeps only in-frame clones and is missing some. The repertoire consists of about 110,000 clones, with 89% occurring once and the leading ten covering about 0.25%. The specimen comprised CD4+ or CD8+ T cells sorted from blood, sampled in a trial of the OX40 agonist ivuxolimab. These receptors came from an adult with an advanced solid tumor such as melanoma, head and neck, liver or kidney cancer.

This clone was observed a handful of times. The chain uses TRBV7-2 and TRBJ2-1; the match to TRBD1 covers 9 bases. V dropped 11 bases and J dropped 5; count of bases not matched to a gene: 7. This CDR3 is built from 13 residues. Per germline, CDR1 SGHTA and CDR2 FQGNSA. The DNA of the CDR3 is TGTGCCGGAGGGACAGGGCTTAACAATGAGCAGTTCTTC. It yields the protein CAGGTGLNNEQFF.

V gene TRBV7-2 combines with J gene TRBJ1-2, with D perhaps matching TRBD1 (6 bases). The CDR3 sequence is 14 residues long. V lost 0 bases and J lost 4, with 9 bases in between. CDR1 and CDR2 (germline): SGHTA, FQGNSA. Here the CDR3 DNA reads TGTGCCAGCAGCTTAGCAGGGGGGGGCTATGGCTACACCTTC. This translates into CASSLAGGGYGYTF.